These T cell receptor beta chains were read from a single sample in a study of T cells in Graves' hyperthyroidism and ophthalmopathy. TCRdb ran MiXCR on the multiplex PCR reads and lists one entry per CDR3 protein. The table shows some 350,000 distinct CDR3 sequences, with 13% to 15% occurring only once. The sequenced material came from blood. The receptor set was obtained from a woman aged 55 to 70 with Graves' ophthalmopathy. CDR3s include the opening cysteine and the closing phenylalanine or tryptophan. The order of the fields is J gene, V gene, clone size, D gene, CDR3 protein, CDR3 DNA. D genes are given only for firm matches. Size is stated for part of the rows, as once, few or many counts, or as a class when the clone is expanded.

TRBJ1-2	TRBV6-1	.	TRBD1	CASSKGQDYGYTF	TGTGCCAGCAGTAAGGGACAGGACTATGGCTACACCTTC
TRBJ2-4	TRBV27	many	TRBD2	CASSVSGSGKNIQYF	TGTGCCAGCAGTGTTAGCGGGAGCGGCAAAAACATTCAGTACTTC
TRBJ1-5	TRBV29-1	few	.	CSVEARGGNQPQHF	TGCAGCGTTGAAGCCAGGGGAGGCAATCAGCCCCAGCATTTT
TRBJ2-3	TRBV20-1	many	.	CSAPDQRGSTQYF	TGCAGTGCCCCCGATCAGCGAGGAAGTACGCAGTATTTT
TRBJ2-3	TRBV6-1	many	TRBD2	CASTELAGATDTQYF	TGTGCCAGCACCGAACTAGCGGGAGCCACAGATACGCAGTATTTT
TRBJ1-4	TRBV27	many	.	CASSLSAVPNEKLFF	TGTGCCAGCAGTTTATCGGCAGTACCTAATGAAAAACTGTTTTTT
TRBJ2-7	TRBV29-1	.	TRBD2	CSVALSLAGGSYEQYF	TGCAGCGTCGCGCTCTCCCTAGCGGGAGGGTCGTACGAGCAGTACTTC
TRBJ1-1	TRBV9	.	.	CASSVVGGRNTEAFF	TGTGCCAGCAGCGTAGTTGGGGGTAGGAACACTGAAGCTTTCTTT
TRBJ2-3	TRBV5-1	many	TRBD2	CASSPHEGLAGDTQYF	TGCGCCAGCAGCCCCCATGAGGGACTAGCGGGAGATACGCAGTATTTT
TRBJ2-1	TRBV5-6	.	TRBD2	CASSPGGGRPSYNEQFF	TGTGCCAGCAGCCCGGGTGGCGGGAGGCCCTCCTACAATGAGCAGTTCTTC
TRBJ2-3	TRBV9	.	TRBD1	CASSVVRTGLLATSTDTQYF	TGTGCCAGCAGCGTAGTACGGACAGGGCTTCTCGCGACCAGCACAGATACGCAGTATTTT
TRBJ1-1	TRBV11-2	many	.	CASSLTGEEGTEAFF	TGTGCCAGCAGCTTAACTGGGGAAGAGGGCACTGAAGCTTTCTTT
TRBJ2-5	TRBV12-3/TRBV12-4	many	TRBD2	CASSFGSGRETQYF	TGTGCCAGCAGTTTCGGTAGCGGGAGGGAGACCCAGTACTTC
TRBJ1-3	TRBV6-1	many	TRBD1	CASTETGSSGNTIYF	TGTGCCAGCACCGAGACAGGGAGCTCTGGAAACACCATATATTTT
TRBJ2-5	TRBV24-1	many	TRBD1	CATSERTGGVFETQYF	TGTGCCACCAGTGAAAGGACAGGGGGCGTTTTTGAGACCCAGTACTTC
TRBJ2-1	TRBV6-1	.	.	CASSESSQVRGTFNNEQFF	TGTGCCAGCAGTGAAAGTTCCCAAGTAAGAGGGACTTTCAACAATGAGCAGTTCTTC
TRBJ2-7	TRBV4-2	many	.	CASSQDPGVQEQYF	TGTGCCAGCAGCCAAGATCCGGGAGTTCAAGAGCAGTACTTC
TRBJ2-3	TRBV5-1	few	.	CASSFGTSPFDTQYF	TGCGCCAGCAGCTTTGGGACTTCCCCTTTTGATACGCAGTATTTT
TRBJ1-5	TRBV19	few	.	CASHLGAYSNQPQHF	TGTGCCAGTCATCTGGGGGCCTATAGCAATCAGCCCCAGCATTTT
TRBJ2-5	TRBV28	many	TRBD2	CASSPPTSGAQETQYF	TGTGCCAGCAGTCCCCCTACTAGCGGGGCTCAAGAGACCCAGTACTTC
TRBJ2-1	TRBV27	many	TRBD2	CASSLWGTSGTKTYNEQFF	TGTGCCAGCAGTTTATGGGGGACTAGCGGGACTAAGACCTACAATGAGCAGTTCTTC
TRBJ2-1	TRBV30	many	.	CAWIGKGQHEQFF	TGTGCCTGGATTGGTAAAGGGCAACATGAGCAGTTCTTC
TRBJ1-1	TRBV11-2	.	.	CAGSPLDRGYNTEAFF	TGTGCCGGCAGCCCACTCGATAGGGGGTACAACACTGAAGCTTTCTTT
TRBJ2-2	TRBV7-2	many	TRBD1	CASSRTGFLQTGELFF	TGTGCCAGCAGCCGGACAGGTTTCCTTCAGACCGGGGAGCTGTTTTTT
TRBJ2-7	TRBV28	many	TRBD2	CASSPVGTKPNSIYF	TGTGCCAGCAGTCCGGTCGGGACTAAGCCTAATTCGATTTACTTC
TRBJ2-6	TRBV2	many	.	CASRPSRSGANVLTF	TGTGCCAGCAGACCCAGCCGCTCTGGGGCCAACGTCCTGACTTTC
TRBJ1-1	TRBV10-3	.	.	CAISLTHPKEGEAFF	TGTGCCATCAGTCTGACCCATCCAAAGGAAGGTGAAGCTTTCTTT
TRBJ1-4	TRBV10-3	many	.	CAISSHGGDEKLFF	TGTGCCATCAGTTCGCACGGGGGGGACGAAAAACTGTTTTTT
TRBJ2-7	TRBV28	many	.	CASRSGDREQYF	TGTGCCAGCAGGTCGGGAGATAGGGAGCAGTACTTC
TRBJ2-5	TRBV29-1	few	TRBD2	CSVGGLAGQGETQYF	TGCAGCGTTGGGGGACTAGCGGGACAAGGAGAGACCCAGTACTTC
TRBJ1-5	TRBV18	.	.	CASSPGGGGLQPQHF	TGTGCCAGCTCTCCCGGGGGGGGGGGCTTGCAGCCCCAGCATTTT
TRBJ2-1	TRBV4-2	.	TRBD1	CASSRTGVLYNEQFF	TGTGCCAGCAGCCGGACAGGGGTCCTCTACAATGAGCAGTTCTTC
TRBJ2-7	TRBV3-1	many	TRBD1	CASSYRGEQYF	TGTGCCAGCAGCTACAGGGGCGAGCAGTACTTC
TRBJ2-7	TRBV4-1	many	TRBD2	CASSQARTGGIYEQYF	TGCGCCAGCAGCCAAGCCCGAACGGGAGGGATCTACGAGCAGTACTTC
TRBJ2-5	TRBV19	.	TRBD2	CASSSPGGRETQYF	TGTGCCAGTAGTTCGCCGGGAGGGCGGGAGACCCAGTACTTC
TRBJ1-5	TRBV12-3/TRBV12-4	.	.	CASGLREDYQPQHF	TGTGCCAGCGGCCTGAGGGAGGATTATCAGCCCCAGCATTTT